The rows below give T cell receptor beta chains drawn from one sample of a study of T cells in Graves' hyperthyroidism and ophthalmopathy. TCRdb called the multiplex PCR reads again in MiXCR, with one record for every CDR3 protein. In the table there are about 330,000 distinct CDR3 sequences, around 15% of which are singletons. The material sequenced was blood. These TCRs come from a woman between 35 and 50 years old with Graves' ophthalmopathy. Both conserved end residues are trimmed from each CDR3. The order of the fields is V gene, J gene, clone size, CDR3 length, CDR3 protein. Clone size, where shown, is once, few, many, or a class for clones that have expanded.

>TRBV27|TRBJ2-7|many|14
ASSWAGGLKGDEQY
>TRBV7-9|TRBJ2-4|few|14
ASSLAGPTGKNIQY
>TRBV6-1|TRBJ2-3|many|13
ASSPSGGVTDTQY
>TRBV7-9|TRBJ2-7|.|13
ASSSTGVRSYEQY
>TRBV10-3|TRBJ2-7|.|12
AIKQEGLTYEQY
>TRBV6-1|TRBJ1-2|many|14
ASSGGAGQSNYGYT
>TRBV7-2|TRBJ2-1|many|13
ASSTQGGRGNEQF
>TRBV6-1|TRBJ2-7|few|12
ASRGTSGLYEQY
>TRBV7-9|TRBJ1-1|.|16
ASSLGLSGGRMNTEAF
>TRBV7-9|TRBJ2-7|many|12
ASSNRQVGYEQY
>TRBV20-1|TRBJ1-2|many|16
SARDTTRFGLRGYGYT
>TRBV11-1|TRBJ2-7|many|14
ASSPRRFPGPLEQY
>TRBV12-3/TRBV12-4|TRBJ2-5|many|13
ASSWEREGQETQY
>TRBV2|TRBJ1-6|few|10
ASRIGNSPLH
>TRBV20-1|TRBJ2-7|few|12
SAEGLAGVYEQY